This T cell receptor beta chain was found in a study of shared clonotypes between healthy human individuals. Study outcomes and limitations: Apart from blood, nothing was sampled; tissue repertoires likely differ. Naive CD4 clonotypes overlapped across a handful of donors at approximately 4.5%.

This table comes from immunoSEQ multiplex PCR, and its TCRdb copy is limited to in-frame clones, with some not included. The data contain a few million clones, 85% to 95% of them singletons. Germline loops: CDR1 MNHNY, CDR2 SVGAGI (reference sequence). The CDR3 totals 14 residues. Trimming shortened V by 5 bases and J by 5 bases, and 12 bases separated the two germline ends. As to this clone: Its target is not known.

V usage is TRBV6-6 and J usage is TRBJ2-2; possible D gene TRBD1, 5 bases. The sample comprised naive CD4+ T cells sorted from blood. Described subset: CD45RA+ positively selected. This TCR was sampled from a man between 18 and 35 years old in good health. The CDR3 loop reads CASSQWGETGELFF. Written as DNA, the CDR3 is TGTGCCAGCAGTCAATGGGGCGAAACCGGGGAGCTGTTTTTT.